The rows below give T cell receptor beta chains drawn from one sample of a study of blood T cell repertoires in COVID-19. The method was immunoSEQ multiplex PCR; TCRdb's version includes in-frame clones alone and lacks a portion of them. Found here are 87,000 or so clones, about 90% of them singletons; the top ten hold 7% to 8%. Material for sequencing was peripheral blood. These TCRs come from a human donor with acute or convalescent COVID-19. The donor label of this sample is uncertain. CDR3s include the opening cysteine and the closing phenylalanine or tryptophan. The D gene is left open where the match is weak. The size field is filled for only some rows; it gives once, few, many or a size class.

cdr3_nt	cdr3_aa	d_call	v_call	clone_size	j_call
TGTGCCATCAGCGTCAGGGGTATCGGGGAGCTGTTTTTT	CAISVRGIGELFF	-	TRBV10-3	-	TRBJ2-2
TGTGCCAGCGGCGGGTGGGGGGGCGGTCAGCCCCAGCATTTT	CASGGWGGGQPQHF	-	TRBV27	-	TRBJ1-5
TGTGCCAGCAGCCAAGGTCCTAGCGGGGGTGGTGCAGATACGCAGTATTTT	CASSQGPSGGGADTQYF	TRBD2	TRBV3-1/TRBV3-2	-	TRBJ2-3
TGTGCCAGCAGCTTGAGCAGGGGAGGGGCAACCGGGGAGCTGTTTTTT	CASSLSRGGATGELFF	-	TRBV5-4	-	TRBJ2-2
TGTGCCAGCAGCGTAGCCGACAGGGTGAACACTGAAGCTTTCTTT	CASSVADRVNTEAFF	TRBD1	TRBV9	-	TRBJ1-1
TGTGCCACCAGCAGAGATCAGGGAGGAGAGACCCAGTACTTC	CATSRDQGGETQYF	-	TRBV15	-	TRBJ2-5
TGTGCCAGCAGCTCCACTCCACAGAATTCACCCCTCCACTTT	CASSSTPQNSPLHF	-	TRBV7-3	-	TRBJ1-6
TGTGCCAGCACTGGGACAGGGGGAAATCAGCCCCAGCATTTT	CASTGTGGNQPQHF	TRBD1	TRBV18	-	TRBJ1-5
TGCGCCAGCAGCTTCGGACAGGGAAGGGGAGAGACCCAGTACTTC	CASSFGQGRGETQYF	TRBD1	TRBV5-1	-	TRBJ2-5
TGTGCCAGCAGCTTAGATCTCGCGGGGGAAGCTGATACGCAGTATTTT	CASSLDLAGEADTQYF	TRBD2	TRBV11-2	-	TRBJ2-3
TGTGCCAGCAGCTTCCCGGGAACCTATGGCTACACCTTC	CASSFPGTYGYTF	-	TRBV5-6	-	TRBJ1-2
TGTGCCAGCAGTTCCTCATTCCACCTCAGGGAGGGTCGTGGCTACACCTTC	CASSSSFHLREGRGYTF	-	TRBV28	-	TRBJ1-2
TGCAGTGCTAGTCCGTCGGAGGGTACCGGGGGCTACACCTTC	CSASPSEGTGGYTF	-	TRBV20-1	-	TRBJ1-2
TGTGCCAGCAGCCAAGCCACTCAAGCTTTCTTT	CASSQATQAFF	-	TRBV3-1/TRBV3-2	-	TRBJ1-1
TGTGCCAGCAGACTACTTTCGAGAGATGGCTACACCTTC	CASRLLSRDGYTF	-	TRBV27	-	TRBJ1-2
TGTGCCATCAGTGCCCGCCCAGGGGATTACACTGAAGCTTTCTTT	CAISARPGDYTEAFF	-	TRBV10-3	once	TRBJ1-1
TGTGCCAGCAGTCAACCGGGACAGATGAACACTGAAGCTTTCTTT	CASSQPGQMNTEAFF	TRBD1	TRBV28	-	TRBJ1-1
TGCGCCAGCAGCTTGGACTATGGGGGCTACACCTTC	CASSLDYGGYTF	-	TRBV5-1	-	TRBJ1-2
TGTGCCAGTAGTATGATCCTAACAGATACGCAGTATTTT	CASSMILTDTQYF	-	TRBV19	-	TRBJ2-3
TGTGCCAGCAGTACGACGACCGGGACACCCTTTACAGATACGCAGTATTTT	CASSTTTGTPFTDTQYF	-	TRBV7-9	once	TRBJ2-3
TGTGCCACCAGCAGACGGGACAGAGGGACAGATACGCAGTATTTT	CATSRRDRGTDTQYF	TRBD1	TRBV15	once	TRBJ2-3
TGTGCCATCAGTGAGACTACAGGGGAAAGCTCCTACGAGCAGTACTTC	CAISETTGESSYEQYF	TRBD1	TRBV10-3	-	TRBJ2-7
TGCGCCAGCAGCCAAGAAATCCCCCAGGGAGGGTATGGCTACACCTTC	CASSQEIPQGGYGYTF	-	TRBV4-1	-	TRBJ1-2
TGTGCTAGCAGCTTGGGCTCGAACACTGAAGCTTTCTTT	CASSLGSNTEAFF	-	TRBV7-7	-	TRBJ1-1
TGCGCCAGCAGTCCCATCGACATACAGGGAGGAAACACCATATATTTT	CASSPIDIQGGNTIYF	-	TRBV10-2	few	TRBJ1-3
TGTGCCAGCAGAAGGGACACCAACTATGGCTACACCTTC	CASRRDTNYGYTF	-	TRBV6-5	-	TRBJ1-2
TGTGCCAGCAGCCGGGGACTAGCGGGGGTGTACCAAGAGACCCAGTACTTC	CASSRGLAGVYQETQYF	TRBD2	TRBV7-3	-	TRBJ2-5
TGTGCCAGCAGCCAGGGTGGCAATGAGCAGTTCTTC	CASSQGGNEQFF	-	TRBV12-3/TRBV12-4	-	TRBJ2-1
TGTGCCAGCAGTTTAATCGGCACTGAAGCTTTCTTT	CASSLIGTEAFF	-	TRBV12-3/TRBV12-4	-	TRBJ1-1
TGTGCCAGCAGACTCAGAGTAACAGGGGCTCTATCTGGAAACACCATATATTTT	CASRLRVTGALSGNTIYF	TRBD1	TRBV9	-	TRBJ1-3
TGTGCCAGCAGTGTCCTTAGGGGTCTTGGCACTGAAGCTTTCTTT	CASSVLRGLGTEAFF	-	TRBV2	once	TRBJ1-1
TGTGCCATCAGAGCTAGCGAGGAGACCCAGTACTTC	CAIRASEETQYF	-	TRBV10-3	-	TRBJ2-5
TGTGCCTGGGACAGGGTATCAAGGAATGGCTACACCTTC	CAWDRVSRNGYTF	TRBD1	TRBV30	few	TRBJ1-2
TGTGCCAGCAGCCTCCGACAGGACAGTTCACCCCTCCACTTT	CASSLRQDSSPLHF	-	TRBV3-1/TRBV3-2	few	TRBJ1-6
TGTGCCAGCAACGGAGCTAGCCTGAACACCGGGGAGCTGTTTTTT	CASNGASLNTGELFF	-	TRBV2	-	TRBJ2-2
TGTGCCAGCAGGCCTACAGGGGTCGAGCAGTACTTC	CASRPTGVEQYF	TRBD1	TRBV6-6	-	TRBJ2-7
TGTGCCGCGGGGGGGAGCTCCTACAATGAGCAGTTCTTC	CAAGGSSYNEQFF	TRBD2	TRBV7-9	-	TRBJ2-1
TGTGCCAGTAGGCCACAACAGGGATACCCTAACTATGGCTACACCTTC	CASRPQQGYPNYGYTF	-	TRBV19	-	TRBJ1-2
TGCGCCAGCAGCCAAGGGACAGCAAATAATTCACCCCTCCACTTT	CASSQGTANNSPLHF	-	TRBV4-1	-	TRBJ1-6
TGTGCCATCACTAGACAGGCTATCTCTGAAGCTTTCTTT	CAITRQAISEAFF	-	TRBV10-3	once	TRBJ1-1
TGCGCCAGCAGTCAGGACAGGGGGCGGAATGAGCAGTTCTTC	CASSQDRGRNEQFF	TRBD1	TRBV10-1	-	TRBJ2-1